This is a list of T cell receptor beta chains from one sample in a study of Ad26.COV2.S vaccination and SARS-CoV-2 variants. The data were produced by immunoSEQ multiplex PCR, yet TCRdb's version contains in-frame clones alone and is incomplete. The sample has over 300,000 clones, around 82% seen once. Sequencing was performed on peripheral blood, taken in a trial of Ad26.COV2.S vaccine versus placebo. The origin of the receptors is a person between 18 and 65 years old who received the Ad26.COV2.S COVID-19 vaccine or a placebo. Both conserved end residues are part of each CDR3.

v_gene: TRBV15
j_gene: TRBJ1-1
CDR3aa: CATSFGQLLTEAFF

v_gene: TRBV19
j_gene: TRBJ1-6
CDR3aa: CASSLSDRDSPLHF

v_gene: TRBV28
j_gene: TRBJ1-2
CDR3aa: CASSSRGSGGYGYTF

v_gene: TRBV7-9
j_gene: TRBJ2-1
CDR3aa: CASSLWAGGVVNEQFF

v_gene: TRBV11-2
j_gene: TRBJ1-6
CDR3aa: CASSLDSRSSPLHF

v_gene: TRBV12-3/TRBV12-4
j_gene: TRBJ2-5
CDR3aa: CASSSRWDGTQYF

v_gene: TRBV19
j_gene: TRBJ1-2
CDR3aa: CASTPQGFYGYTF

v_gene: TRBV18
j_gene: TRBJ1-6
CDR3aa: CASSQASGGRIHSPLHF

v_gene: TRBV4-1
j_gene: TRBJ2-2
CDR3aa: CASSQAQGQGEGTGELFF

v_gene: TRBV18
j_gene: TRBJ2-3
CDR3aa: CASSPDSAGDTQYF

v_gene: TRBV7-3
j_gene: TRBJ2-7
CDR3aa: CASSLFSSGGYEQYF

v_gene: TRBV11-3
j_gene: TRBJ1-3
CDR3aa: CTSSSGVGNTIYF

v_gene: TRBV5-4
j_gene: TRBJ2-4
CDR3aa: CASRGQGENIQYF

v_gene: TRBV18
j_gene: TRBJ2-1
CDR3aa: CASSPPLGNEQFF

v_gene: TRBV12-5
j_gene: TRBJ2-6
CDR3aa: CASGLTLAGGIDGANVLTF

v_gene: TRBV30
j_gene: TRBJ2-7
CDR3aa: CAWGGYSYEQYF

v_gene: TRBV12-3/TRBV12-4
j_gene: TRBJ1-3
CDR3aa: CASIFYSGNTIYF

v_gene: TRBV11-2
j_gene: TRBJ1-5
CDR3aa: CASSLDRQYQPQHF

v_gene: TRBV15
j_gene: TRBJ1-6
CDR3aa: CATSRANSPLHF

v_gene: TRBV19
j_gene: TRBJ1-2
CDR3aa: CASSPGQGYGYTF

v_gene: TRBV7-9
j_gene: TRBJ1-1
CDR3aa: CASSPLGAEAFF

v_gene: TRBV5-5
j_gene: TRBJ2-5
CDR3aa: CASSLTGRVQETQYF